These 10 T cell receptor beta chains originate from one sample sequenced in a study of T cells expressing NK-cell markers. Each CDR3 protein gets one entry in TCRdb, which reprocessed the 5' RACE reads and gives no DNA. The sample holds about 410,000 distinct CDR3 sequences. Sequenced: blood T cells: a sorted CD56 or NKG2C T cell subset, CD4+ or CD8+ T cells, or bulk PBMC T cells (not recorded which). Receptors were obtained from a woman in her fifties or sixties in good health.

This sequence joins TRBV7-8 and TRBJ2-7; TCRdb's D gene call, TRBD1, goes unchecked for lack of DNA. CDR1 is SGHVS, CDR2 FQNEAQ, per germline. This CDR3 is built from 15 residues. CDR3 sequence reads: CASTPLGRDSYEQYF.

The gene calls are TRBV15 and TRBJ2-3. The CDR3 sequence is 14 residues long. Germline CDR1 reads LNHNV; CDR2 reads YYDKDF (reference sequence). This CDR3 reads CATSRLQSTDTQYF.

This chain uses TRBV6-5 with TRBJ2-1; TCRdb indicates TRBD2, and absent DNA this call remains unverified. Germline CDR1 and CDR2: MNHEY and SVGAGI. CDR3 length equals 15 residues. This chain's CDR3 is CASNRAGTSYNEQFF.

This chain connects TRBV7-2 to TRBJ1-2. Germline lookup yields CDR1 SGHTA and CDR2 FQGNSA. This CDR3 is 13 amino acids long. The CDR3 loop reads CASSPYVRHGYTF.

The V gene is TRBV12-3 or TRBV12-4, the J gene TRBJ2-1; TCRdb indicates TRBD2, and absent DNA this call remains unverified. The CDR3 spans 14 residues. CDR3 residues: CASSLSVRAGEQFF.

J is TRBJ1-1 and V is TRBV5-1. CDR1 and CDR2 (germline): SGHRS, YFSETQ. CDR3 length: 15 residues. The CDR3 region is CASSFDSQGNTEAFF.

The chain recombines TRBV20-1 with TRBJ2-7; TCRdb's D call, TRBD2, is unchecked because there is no DNA. The CDR3 contains 14 residues. From germline, CDR1 is DFQATT and CDR2 SNEGSKA (reference sequence). The CDR3 is CSAAGISGAYEQYF.

The chain joins TRBV27 to TRBJ1-2; the D call of TRBD1 rests on TCRdb alone, since no DNA is present to check it. Germline CDR1 is MNHEY and CDR2 is SMNVEV (reference sequence). The CDR3 spans 16 residues. The CDR3 sequence is CASSLVRTGLNYGYTF.

The J gene is TRBJ2-5, the V gene TRBV7-2. The CDR3 runs to 16 residues. The germline CDR1 and CDR2 sequences are SGHTA and FQGNSA. The CDR3 spells CASSPQKGFYQETQYF.

The rearrangement links TRBV7-2 to TRBJ2-2. This CDR3 is 11 amino acids long. CDR1 and CDR2 (germline): SGHTA, FQGNSA. CDR3 residues: CASSFSRELFF.